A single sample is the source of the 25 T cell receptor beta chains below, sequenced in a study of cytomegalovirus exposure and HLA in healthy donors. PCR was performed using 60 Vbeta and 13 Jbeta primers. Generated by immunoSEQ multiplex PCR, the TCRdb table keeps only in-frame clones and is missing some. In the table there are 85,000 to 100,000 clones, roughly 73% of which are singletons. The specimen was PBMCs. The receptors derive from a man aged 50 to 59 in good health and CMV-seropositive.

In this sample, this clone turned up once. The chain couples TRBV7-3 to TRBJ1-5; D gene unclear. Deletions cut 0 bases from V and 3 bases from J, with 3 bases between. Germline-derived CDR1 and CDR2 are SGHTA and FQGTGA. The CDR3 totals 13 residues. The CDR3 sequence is CASSLTVNQPQHF. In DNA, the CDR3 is TGTGCCAGCAGCTTAACCGTCAATCAGCCCCAGCATTTT.

CDR3 in amino acids: CASNRGRAPFYEQYF. The CDR3 nucleotides are TGTGCCAGCAACCGTGGGAGGGCCCCTTTTTACGAGCAGTACTTC. V and J are TRBV13 and TRBJ2-5; 7 bases map to TRBD2. The J call could be wrong; TRBJ2-7 is a better fit for the DNA end. Germline values: CDR1 PRHDT, CDR2 FYEKMQ (reference sequence). This CDR3 is 15 amino acids long.

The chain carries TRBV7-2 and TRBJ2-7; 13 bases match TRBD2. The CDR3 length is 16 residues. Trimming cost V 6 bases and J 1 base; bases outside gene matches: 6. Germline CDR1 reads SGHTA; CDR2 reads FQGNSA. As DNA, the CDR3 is TGTGCCAGCAGACCAACTAGCGGGGGGGAGTCCTACGAGCAGTACTTC. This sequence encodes CASRPTSGGESYEQYF.

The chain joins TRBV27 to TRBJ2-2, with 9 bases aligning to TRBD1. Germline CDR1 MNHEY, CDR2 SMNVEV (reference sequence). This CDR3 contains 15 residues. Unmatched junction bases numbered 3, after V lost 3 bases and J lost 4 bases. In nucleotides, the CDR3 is TGTGCCAGCAGTTTGGGACAGGGCTCCACCGGGGAGCTGTTTTTT. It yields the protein CASSLGQGSTGELFF.

CDR3 protein: CASSLGIGPGGYTF. In DNA form, the CDR3 reads TGTGCCAGCAGTTTAGGGATTGGGCCGGGGGGCTACACCTTC. The rearrangement joins TRBV28 to TRBJ1-2; D not certain. The CDR3 totals 14 residues. Looked up from germline, CDR1 is MDHEN and CDR2 is SYDVKM. V lost 2 bases and J 8 bases, leaving 15 bases between the germline ends.

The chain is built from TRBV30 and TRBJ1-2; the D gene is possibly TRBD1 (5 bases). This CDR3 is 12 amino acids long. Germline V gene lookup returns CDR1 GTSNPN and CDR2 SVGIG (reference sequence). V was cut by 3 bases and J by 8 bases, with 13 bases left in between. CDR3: CAWSEQGIGYTF. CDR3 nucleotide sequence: TGTGCCTGGAGCGAGCAGGGCATCGGCTACACCTTC. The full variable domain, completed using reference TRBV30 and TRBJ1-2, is SQTIHQWPATLVQPVGSPLSLECTVEGTSNPNLYWYRQAAGRGLQLLFYSVGIGQISSEVPQNLSASRPQDRQFILSSKKLLLSDSGFYLCAWSEQGIGYTFGSGTRLTVV.

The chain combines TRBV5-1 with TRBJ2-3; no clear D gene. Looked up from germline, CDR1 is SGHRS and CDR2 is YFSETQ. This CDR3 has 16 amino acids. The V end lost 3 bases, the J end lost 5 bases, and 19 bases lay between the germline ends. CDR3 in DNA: TGCGCCAGCAGCTCGACTGTTGTGACGGTGCGAGATACGCAGTATTTT. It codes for CASSSTVVTVRDTQYF.

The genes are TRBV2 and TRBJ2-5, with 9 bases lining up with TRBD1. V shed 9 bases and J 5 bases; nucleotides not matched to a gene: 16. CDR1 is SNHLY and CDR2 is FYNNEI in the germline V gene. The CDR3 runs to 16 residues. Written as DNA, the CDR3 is TGTGCCAGAAGAGGGGGCTCCGGGACAGGGCCGGAGACCCAGTACTTC. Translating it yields CARRGGSGTGPETQYF.

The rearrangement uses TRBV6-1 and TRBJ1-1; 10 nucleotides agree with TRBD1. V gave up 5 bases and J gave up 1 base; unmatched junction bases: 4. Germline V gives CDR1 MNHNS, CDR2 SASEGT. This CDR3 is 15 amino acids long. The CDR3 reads CASSTRQGANTEAFF. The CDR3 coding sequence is TGTGCCAGCAGTACCCGACAGGGGGCGAACACTGAAGCTTTCTTT.

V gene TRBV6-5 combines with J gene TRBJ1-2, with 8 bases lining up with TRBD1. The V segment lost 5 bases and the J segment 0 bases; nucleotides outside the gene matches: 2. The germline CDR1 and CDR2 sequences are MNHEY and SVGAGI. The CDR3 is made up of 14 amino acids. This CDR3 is CASSGTGTNYGYTF. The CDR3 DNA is TGTGCCAGCAGTGGGACAGGAACTAACTATGGCTACACCTTC.

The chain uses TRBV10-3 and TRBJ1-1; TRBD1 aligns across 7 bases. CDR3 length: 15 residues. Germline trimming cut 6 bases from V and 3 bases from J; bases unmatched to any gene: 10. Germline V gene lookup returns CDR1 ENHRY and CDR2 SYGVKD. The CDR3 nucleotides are TGTGCCATCAGCCCGACAGGGTCAGGCGACACTGAAGCTTTCTTT. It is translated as CAISPTGSGDTEAFF.

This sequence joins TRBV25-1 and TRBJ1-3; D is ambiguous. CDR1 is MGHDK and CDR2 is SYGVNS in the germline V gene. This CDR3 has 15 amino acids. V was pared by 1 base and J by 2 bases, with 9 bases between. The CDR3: CASSESRITGNTIYF. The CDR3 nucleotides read TGTGCCAGCAGTGAATCCAGGATTACTGGAAACACCATATATTTT.

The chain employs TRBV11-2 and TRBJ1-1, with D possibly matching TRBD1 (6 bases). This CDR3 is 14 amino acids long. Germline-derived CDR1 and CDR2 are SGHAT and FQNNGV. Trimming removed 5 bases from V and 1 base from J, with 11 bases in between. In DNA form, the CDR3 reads TGTGCCAGCAGCGCCCAACAGGGGAACACTGAAGCTTTCTTT. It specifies CASSAQQGNTEAFF.

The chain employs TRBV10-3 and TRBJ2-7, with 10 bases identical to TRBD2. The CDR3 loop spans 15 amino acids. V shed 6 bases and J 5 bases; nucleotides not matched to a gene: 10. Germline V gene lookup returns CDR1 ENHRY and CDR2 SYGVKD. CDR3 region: CAISPAAGGNHEQYF. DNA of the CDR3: TGTGCCATCAGCCCCGCAGCGGGGGGGAATCACGAGCAGTACTTC.

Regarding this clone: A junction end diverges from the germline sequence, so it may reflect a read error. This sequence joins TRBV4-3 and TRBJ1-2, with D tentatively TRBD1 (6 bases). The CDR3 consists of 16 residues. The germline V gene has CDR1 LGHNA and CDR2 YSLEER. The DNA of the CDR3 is TGCGCCAGCAGCCAAGGGGTCGTGAGTCCGGCGGGGGGCTACCCCTTC. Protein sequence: CASSQGVVSPAGGYPF.

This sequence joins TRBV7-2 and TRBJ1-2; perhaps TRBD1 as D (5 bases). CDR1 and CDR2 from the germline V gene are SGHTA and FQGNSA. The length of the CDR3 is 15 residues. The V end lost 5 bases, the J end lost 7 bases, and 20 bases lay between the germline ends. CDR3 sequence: CASSLTRDSASGYTF. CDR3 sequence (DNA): TGTGCCAGCAGCCTAACTAGGGACTCGGCCAGTGGCTACACCTTC.

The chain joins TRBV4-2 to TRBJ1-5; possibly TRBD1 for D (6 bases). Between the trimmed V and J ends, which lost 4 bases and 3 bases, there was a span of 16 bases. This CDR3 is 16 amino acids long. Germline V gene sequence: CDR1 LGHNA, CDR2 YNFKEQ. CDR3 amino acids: CASSPDPTGLNQPQHF. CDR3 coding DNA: TGTGCCAGCAGCCCGGATCCGACAGGACTCAATCAGCCCCAGCATTTT.

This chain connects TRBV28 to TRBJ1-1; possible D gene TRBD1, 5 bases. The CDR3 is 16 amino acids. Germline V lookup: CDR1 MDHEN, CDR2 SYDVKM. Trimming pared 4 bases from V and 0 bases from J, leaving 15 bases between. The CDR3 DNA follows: TGTGCCAGCAGTTGGCCGGGACTTCGGGTGAACACTGAAGCTTTCTTT. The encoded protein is CASSWPGLRVNTEAFF.

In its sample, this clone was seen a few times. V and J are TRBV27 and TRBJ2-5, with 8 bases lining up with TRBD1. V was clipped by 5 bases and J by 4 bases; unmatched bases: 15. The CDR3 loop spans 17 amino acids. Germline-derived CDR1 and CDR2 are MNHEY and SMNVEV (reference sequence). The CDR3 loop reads CASSLGGTGKAAETQYF. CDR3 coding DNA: TGTGCCAGCAGTCTTGGAGGGACAGGAAAAGCGGCAGAGACCCAGTACTTC.

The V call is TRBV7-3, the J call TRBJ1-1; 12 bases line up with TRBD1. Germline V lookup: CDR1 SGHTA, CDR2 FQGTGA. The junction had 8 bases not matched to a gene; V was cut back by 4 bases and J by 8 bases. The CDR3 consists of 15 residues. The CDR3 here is CASSSHGTGGSEAFF. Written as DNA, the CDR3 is TGTGCCAGCAGCTCCCATGGGACAGGGGGCTCGGAAGCTTTCTTT. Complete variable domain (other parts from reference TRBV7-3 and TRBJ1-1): GAGVSQTPSNKVTEKGKYVELRCDPISGHTALYWYRQSLGQGPEFLIYFQGTGAADDSGLPNDRFFAVRPEGSVSTLKIQRTERGDSAVYLCASSSHGTGGSEAFFGQGTRLTVV.

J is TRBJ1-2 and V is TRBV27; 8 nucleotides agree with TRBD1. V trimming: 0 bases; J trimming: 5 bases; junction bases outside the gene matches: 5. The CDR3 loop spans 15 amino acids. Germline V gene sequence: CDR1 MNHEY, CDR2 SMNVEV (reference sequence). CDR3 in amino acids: CASSLSAGGPYGYTF. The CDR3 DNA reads TGTGCCAGCAGTTTATCGGCAGGGGGCCCTTATGGCTACACCTTC.

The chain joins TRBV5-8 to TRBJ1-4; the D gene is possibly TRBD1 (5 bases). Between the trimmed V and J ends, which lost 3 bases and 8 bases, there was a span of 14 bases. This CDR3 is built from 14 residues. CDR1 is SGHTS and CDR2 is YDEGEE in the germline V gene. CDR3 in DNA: TGTGCCAGCAGCTGGGGTAGGGGTAGAGAAAAACTGTTTTTT. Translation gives CASSWGRGREKLFF.

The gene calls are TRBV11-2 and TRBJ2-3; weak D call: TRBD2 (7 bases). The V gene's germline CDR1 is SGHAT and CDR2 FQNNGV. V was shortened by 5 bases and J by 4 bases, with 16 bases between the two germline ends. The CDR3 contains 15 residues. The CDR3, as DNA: TGTGCCAGCAGCCGGGGAGGGGGGAAGCCAGATACGCAGTATTTT. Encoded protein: CASSRGGGKPDTQYF. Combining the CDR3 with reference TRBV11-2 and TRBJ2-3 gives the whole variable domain EAGVAQSPRYKIIEKRQSVAFWCNPISGHATLYWYQQILGQGPKLLIQFQNNGVVDDSQLPKDRFSAERLKGVDSTLKIQPAKLEDSAVYLCASSRGGGKPDTQYFGPGTRLTVL.

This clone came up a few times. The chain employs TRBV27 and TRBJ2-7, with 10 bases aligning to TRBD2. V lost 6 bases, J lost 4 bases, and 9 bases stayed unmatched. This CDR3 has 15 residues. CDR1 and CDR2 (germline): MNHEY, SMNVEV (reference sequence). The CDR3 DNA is TGTGCCAGCAGGACCAGCGGGGGGGCCGCGTACGAGCAGTACTTC. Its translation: CASRTSGGAAYEQYF.

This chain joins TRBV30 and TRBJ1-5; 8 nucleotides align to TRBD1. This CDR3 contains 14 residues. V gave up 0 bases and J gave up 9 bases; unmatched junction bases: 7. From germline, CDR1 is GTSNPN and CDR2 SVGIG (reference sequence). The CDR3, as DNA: TGTGCCTGGAGTGTGGGACAGGAGTATTGGCCCCAGCATTTT. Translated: CAWSVGQEYWPQHF.